This TCR beta chain was found in a study of cytomegalovirus exposure and HLA in healthy donors. Study context: A subsequent analysis reported that the 95 to 150 validation repertoires were produced on the same platform that had also been used for the roughly 670 first-cohort repertoires. Study-wide points: 150 or so TCR beta chains were listed as cytomegalovirus-associated. As was reported, the classifier diagnosed cytomegalovirus status with high specificity and sensitivity.

Sequenced by immunoSEQ multiplex PCR; TCRdb stores in-frame clones only, minus some. The sample has about 120,000 clones, 89% seen once. The V end lost 3 bases, the J end lost 1 base, and 6 bases lay between the germline ends. CDR1 and CDR2 (germline): SGHVS, FQNEAQ. The CDR3 has 13 residues. Notes on this clone: Its antigen is not known. This specimen includes other DNA sequences encoding the same CDR3.

This sequence joins TRBV7-8 and TRBJ1-1; D not resolved. Sequenced: PBMCs. The receptor was derived from a woman younger than 30 in good health and CMV-seronegative. CDR3 DNA: TGTGCCAGCAGCTTCGCGGAGAACACTGAAGCTTTCTTT. It is translated as CASSFAENTEAFF.